This T cell receptor (beta chain) was documented in a study of cytomegalovirus exposure and HLA in healthy donors. Study background: There were 350 to 400 genotyped donors. Of these, roughly 80% fell in the genetic ancestry cluster associated with self-reported Caucasian donors. General study points: Some highly shared sequence variants likely arose as a pipeline artifact.

A multiplex PCR was run with 60 Vbeta primers and 13 Jbeta primers. In the source study's methods: Roughly 11 million shared chains were among around 80 million unique TCR beta chains counted in a later analysis. Assay: immunoSEQ multiplex PCR; the TCRdb copy retains only in-frame clones and omits some. V and J calls and clone size are copied from that table; D and trimming were computed from the DNA. The table lists around 69,000 clones, 65% to 70% of them singletons. In regard to this clone: As yet, its antigen is unknown.

The germline gives CDR1 SGHNT, CDR2 YYREEE (reference sequence). The V end lost 0 bases, the J end lost 0 bases, and 18 bases lay between the germline ends. The CDR3 extends over 18 amino acids. The sample comprised PBMCs. The receptor's source is a man aged 40-50 years in good health and CMV-seropositive. V usage is TRBV5-4 and J usage is TRBJ2-5; D call uncertain. The CDR3 DNA reads TGTGCCAGCAGCTTGGCGACGAACAGCCGCCTTTACCAAGAGACCCAGTACTTC. Residues: CASSLATNSRLYQETQYF. The full variable domain, in which reference TRBV5-4 and TRBJ2-5 provide the parts outside the CDR3, is ETGVTQSPTHLIKTRGQQVTLRCSSQSGHNTVSWYQQALGQGPQFIFQYYREEENGRGNFPPRFSGLQFPNYSSELNVNALELDDSALYLCASSLATNSRLYQETQYFGPGTRLLVL.